The rows below give T cell receptor beta chains drawn from one sample of a study of T cells after yellow fever vaccination. Using its own MiXCR run on the 5' RACE reads, TCRdb lists one record per CDR3 protein. The table records under 200,000 distinct CDR3 sequences, 6% to 7.5% of them present only once. Sequenced here: CD4+ T cells sorted from PBMCs, sampled around 5 days after the first yellow fever vaccination. Source of these receptors: a man younger than 35 who received the YFV17D yellow fever vaccine. CDR3s include the opening cysteine and the closing phenylalanine or tryptophan. Fields, in order: clone size, V gene, J gene, D gene, CDR3 DNA, CDR3 protein. A D gene is named only where the DNA matches it firmly. The size field is filled for only some rows; it gives once, few, many or a size class.

abundance: many; v_gene: TRBV3-1; j_gene: TRBJ2-4; d_gene: NA; CDR3nt: TGTGCCAGCAGCCAAGGACTGGGCAGTGAGTACTTC; CDR3aa: CASSQGLGSEYF
abundance: few; v_gene: TRBV6-1; j_gene: TRBJ2-2; d_gene: NA; CDR3nt: TGTGCCAACAGTCGGACAGTTAACGACGGGGAGCTGTTTTTT; CDR3aa: CANSRTVNDGELFF
abundance: many; v_gene: TRBV5-1; j_gene: TRBJ2-5; d_gene: TRBD2; CDR3nt: TGCGCCAGCAGCTTCTCGGGGGGGCCGCGAGAGACCCAGTACTTC; CDR3aa: CASSFSGGPRETQYF
abundance: NA; v_gene: TRBV20-1; j_gene: TRBJ2-2; d_gene: TRBD1; CDR3nt: TGCAGTGCTGGGACAGGGGGTTGGACCGGGGAGCTGTTTTTT; CDR3aa: CSAGTGGWTGELFF
abundance: few; v_gene: TRBV20-1; j_gene: TRBJ1-6; d_gene: NA; CDR3nt: TGCAGTGCTAGGACCCTTGACAGATATAATTCACCCCTCCACTTT; CDR3aa: CSARTLDRYNSPLHF
abundance: few; v_gene: TRBV5-1; j_gene: TRBJ2-4; d_gene: TRBD1; CDR3nt: TGCGCCAGCAGCTTTGACAGGGTGGAAAACATTCAGTACTTC; CDR3aa: CASSFDRVENIQYF
abundance: NA; v_gene: TRBV9; j_gene: TRBJ1-2; d_gene: NA; CDR3nt: TGTGCCAGCAGCCTACTTGGGGGGTCGGAAGGCTACACCTTC; CDR3aa: CASSLLGGSEGYTF
abundance: NA; v_gene: TRBV6-5; j_gene: TRBJ2-4; d_gene: TRBD1; CDR3nt: TGTGCCAGCAGTTACTCCGGGACAGGGGGCCGGGGCATTCAGTACTTC; CDR3aa: CASSYSGTGGRGIQYF
abundance: few; v_gene: TRBV15; j_gene: TRBJ1-1; d_gene: NA; CDR3nt: TGTGCCACCAGGCCTTTTGGGGACACTGAAGCTTTCTTT; CDR3aa: CATRPFGDTEAFF
abundance: many; v_gene: TRBV20-1; j_gene: TRBJ1-5; d_gene: NA; CDR3nt: TGCGGGGCAGGCAGGGATGGCAATCAGCCCCAGCATTTT; CDR3aa: CGAGRDGNQPQHF
abundance: few; v_gene: TRBV6-5; j_gene: TRBJ2-5; d_gene: TRBD2; CDR3nt: TGTGCCAGCAGTTACTCACTCGGACTAGCGGGGAGACAAGAGACCCAGTACTTC; CDR3aa: CASSYSLGLAGRQETQYF
abundance: NA; v_gene: TRBV6-5; j_gene: TRBJ2-1; d_gene: TRBD1; CDR3nt: TGTGCCAGCAGTCCTCGTGACAGGGGAAGGTACAATGAGCAGTTCTTC; CDR3aa: CASSPRDRGRYNEQFF
abundance: many; v_gene: TRBV6-1; j_gene: TRBJ2-7; d_gene: NA; CDR3nt: TGTGCCAGCAGCCGGTTTGACAGTAGCTCCTACGAGCAGTACTTC; CDR3aa: CASSRFDSSSYEQYF
abundance: many; v_gene: TRBV3-1; j_gene: TRBJ2-2; d_gene: TRBD2; CDR3nt: TGTGCCAGCAGCCAAGGGGGAACTAGCGGGGGGCCCAAGTTCACCGGGGAGCTGTTTTTT; CDR3aa: CASSQGGTSGGPKFTGELFF
abundance: few; v_gene: TRBV7-2; j_gene: TRBJ1-6; d_gene: NA; CDR3nt: TGTGCCAGCAGCGGGCGTGCCGGACAGCCCTTCAATTCACCCCTCCACTTT; CDR3aa: CASSGRAGQPFNSPLHF
abundance: few; v_gene: TRBV7-2; j_gene: TRBJ1-2; d_gene: NA; CDR3nt: TGTGCCAGCAGCCCGACCCCCTATGGCTACACCTTC; CDR3aa: CASSPTPYGYTF
abundance: NA; v_gene: TRBV19; j_gene: TRBJ1-5; d_gene: TRBD1; CDR3nt: TGTGCCAGTACGGACAGGGGTAGGAGTCAGCCCCAGCATTTT; CDR3aa: CASTDRGRSQPQHF
abundance: many; v_gene: TRBV27; j_gene: TRBJ2-7; d_gene: TRBD1; CDR3nt: TGTGCCAGCAGTGCGGGACAGGGGGCCCTCGCCTACGAGCAGTACTTC; CDR3aa: CASSAGQGALAYEQYF
abundance: many; v_gene: TRBV3-1; j_gene: TRBJ2-7; d_gene: TRBD1; CDR3nt: TGTGCCAGCAGCCAAGGGAGACAGGGGTTCGACGAGCAGTACTTC; CDR3aa: CASSQGRQGFDEQYF
abundance: many; v_gene: TRBV28; j_gene: TRBJ1-3; d_gene: NA; CDR3nt: TGTGCCAGCAGTTCTGGAAACACCATATATTTT; CDR3aa: CASSSGNTIYF
abundance: many; v_gene: TRBV20-1; j_gene: TRBJ2-2; d_gene: NA; CDR3nt: TGCAGTGCTAGAGCTCAACTTAGCACCGGGGAGCTGTTTTTT; CDR3aa: CSARAQLSTGELFF
abundance: few; v_gene: TRBV7-9; j_gene: TRBJ2-5; d_gene: TRBD2; CDR3nt: TGTGCCAGCAGCTTAGGACTAGCGGAACAAGAGACCCAGTACTTC; CDR3aa: CASSLGLAEQETQYF
abundance: few; v_gene: TRBV12-3/TRBV12-4; j_gene: TRBJ2-1; d_gene: NA; CDR3nt: TGTGCCAGCATCTTTTCGGGGAGCTCCTACAATGAGCAGTTCTTC; CDR3aa: CASIFSGSSYNEQFF
abundance: few; v_gene: TRBV20-1; j_gene: TRBJ1-5; d_gene: NA; CDR3nt: TGCAGTGCCCCCTCCCAGCCGCGCAATCAGCCCCAGCATTTT; CDR3aa: CSAPSQPRNQPQHF
abundance: many; v_gene: TRBV12-3/TRBV12-4; j_gene: TRBJ1-4; d_gene: NA; CDR3nt: TGTGCCAGCAGTCTACAGGGACGGACTAATGAAAAACTGTTTTTT; CDR3aa: CASSLQGRTNEKLFF
abundance: many; v_gene: TRBV12-3/TRBV12-4; j_gene: TRBJ2-5; d_gene: TRBD2; CDR3nt: TGTGCCACCAGGGCTAGCGGGGGGGGGGAGACCCAGTACTTC; CDR3aa: CATRASGGGETQYF
abundance: NA; v_gene: TRBV10-3; j_gene: TRBJ1-3; d_gene: NA; CDR3nt: TGTGCCACCCGCCCAAGAATCGGGAACACCATATATTTT; CDR3aa: CATRPRIGNTIYF
abundance: many; v_gene: TRBV7-9; j_gene: TRBJ1-2; d_gene: NA; CDR3nt: TGTGCCAGCAGCTTAGGGGCCCCAGACTACTATGGCTACACCTTC; CDR3aa: CASSLGAPDYYGYTF
abundance: many; v_gene: TRBV5-1; j_gene: TRBJ2-5; d_gene: NA; CDR3nt: TGCGCCAGCAGCCGGAGGTCTAGACAAGAGACCCAGTACTTC; CDR3aa: CASSRRSRQETQYF
abundance: many; v_gene: TRBV3-1; j_gene: TRBJ2-2; d_gene: NA; CDR3nt: TGTGCCAGCAGCCAAGATAGGGTCGGGAGCCGTACCGGGGAGCTGTTTTTT; CDR3aa: CASSQDRVGSRTGELFF
abundance: many; v_gene: TRBV4-1; j_gene: TRBJ1-4; d_gene: TRBD1; CDR3nt: TGCGCCAGCAGCCGGGATAGACAGGGTATCTCACTCGGTGAAAAACTGTTTTTT; CDR3aa: CASSRDRQGISLGEKLFF
abundance: many; v_gene: TRBV7-3; j_gene: TRBJ2-1; d_gene: TRBD2; CDR3nt: TGTGCCAGCAGCTTAAACGTAGCGGGGGGGCTTGAGCAGTTCTTC; CDR3aa: CASSLNVAGGLEQFF
abundance: many; v_gene: TRBV11-2; j_gene: TRBJ2-4; d_gene: TRBD2; CDR3nt: TGTGCCAGCAGCCCGCTTGGCGGGGGGCCCGACAGAGCCAAAAACATTCAGTACTTC; CDR3aa: CASSPLGGGPDRAKNIQYF
abundance: NA; v_gene: TRBV4-3; j_gene: TRBJ2-3; d_gene: NA; CDR3nt: TGCGCCAGCAGCCAAGAAGATCGATCGCGGGGGCCCCCAGGCACAGATACGCAGTATTTT; CDR3aa: CASSQEDRSRGPPGTDTQYF
abundance: NA; v_gene: TRBV3-1; j_gene: TRBJ2-1; d_gene: TRBD1; CDR3nt: TGTGCCAGCAGCTCACGGACAGGGAGGAATGAGCAGTTCTTC; CDR3aa: CASSSRTGRNEQFF
abundance: few; v_gene: TRBV7-2; j_gene: TRBJ1-1; d_gene: NA; CDR3nt: TGTGCCAGCAGCCAAACACAGAACACTGAAGCTTTCTTT; CDR3aa: CASSQTQNTEAFF
abundance: NA; v_gene: TRBV20-1; j_gene: TRBJ2-1; d_gene: TRBD1; CDR3nt: TGCAGTGCTAGAGATCTAGTGAGGGACAGAGATGATGAGCAGTTCTTC; CDR3aa: CSARDLVRDRDDEQFF